Below, 31 T cell receptor beta chains from the same sample are listed, as sequenced in a study of control samples from healthy donors and cancer patients. The assay was immunoSEQ multiplex PCR, and TCRdb's table has in-frame clones only and misses some. In the table there are fewer than 200,000 clones, about 87% of which are singletons. Sequenced material: blood. The source is a man aged 30 to 39 in good health.

In its sample, this clone was seen once. The CDR3 sequence: CASSLVGGTLVQRELFF. For the CDR3, the DNA is TGTGCCAGCAGCTTGGTAGGAGGCACTTTGGTGCAGCGGGAGCTGTTTTTT. The V gene is TRBV5-5, the J gene TRBJ2-2; D perhaps matches TRBD2 (5 bases). Germline CDR1 SGHKS, CDR2 YYEKEE (reference sequence). The CDR3 sequence is 17 residues long. Trimming took off 0 bases at V and 9 bases at J, with 21 bases between the two ends.

This clone was seen once. The genes are TRBV30 and TRBJ1-6; possibly TRBD1 for D (5 bases). Germline loops: CDR1 GTSNPN, CDR2 SVGIG (reference sequence). The V gene lost 0 bases and the J gene lost 8 bases, with 8 bases spanning the gap. CDR3 length: 13 amino acids. CDR3 sequence reads: CAWSVLGDSPLHF. The CDR3 DNA follows: TGTGCCTGGAGTGTACTGGGGGATTCACCCCTCCACTTT.

This sequence joins TRBV28 and TRBJ1-1; D may be TRBD1 (6 bases). The V end lost 8 bases, the J end lost 6 bases, and 22 bases lay between the germline ends. The CDR3 is 15 amino acids. The germline V gene has CDR1 MDHEN and CDR2 SYDVKM. The CDR3 DNA sequence: TGTGCCAGCTCCCAGTATACAGGGTCGGATGCTGAAGCTTTCTTT. As protein: CASSQYTGSDAEAFF.

The genes are TRBV20-1 and TRBJ2-7; D tentatively fits TRBD1 or TRBD2 (6 bases each). The CDR3 consists of 11 residues. Germline V CDR1 and CDR2: DFQATT, SNEGSKA (reference sequence). Trimming left V 6 bases short and J 7 bases short, with 13 bases between. The CDR3 nucleotides read TGCAGTGCCCAACAGGGAGGTGAGCAGTACTTC. It codes for CSAQQGGEQYF.

The chain recombines TRBV5-5 with TRBJ2-7, with D tentatively TRBD1 (7 bases). Germline CDR1 is SGHKS and CDR2 is YYEKEE (reference sequence). This CDR3 spans 12 amino acids. The CDR3 here is CVSRGDAYEQYF. DNA for the CDR3: TGTGTTAGCAGGGGGGACGCCTACGAGCAGTACTTC.

The chain couples TRBV6-6 to TRBJ2-2, with a weak D call TRBD2 (6 bases). V lost 8 bases and J lost 6, with 16 bases in between. The germline CDR1 and CDR2 sequences are MNHNY and SVGAGI (reference sequence). The CDR3 loop spans 14 amino acids. The CDR3 DNA sequence: TGTGCCAGCGTAGGGCAATCGGGGGCCGGGGAGCTGTTTTTT. Its translation is CASVGQSGAGELFF.

Note on this clone: The identical CDR3 is also encoded by other nucleotide sequences in the sample. The CDR3 sequence: CASSLRGGGRTDTQYF. CDR3 nucleotide sequence: TGTGCCAGCAGTTTGAGGGGCGGGGGGAGGACAGATACGCAGTATTTT. V usage is TRBV5-4 and J usage is TRBJ2-3; TRBD2 aligns across 8 bases. CDR3 size: 16 residues. Germline trimming cut 5 bases from V and 3 bases from J; bases unmatched to any gene: 11. In germline, CDR1 is SGHNT, CDR2 YYREEE (reference sequence). The whole variable domain, filled in from reference TRBV5-4 and TRBJ2-3, reads ETGVTQSPTHLIKTRGQQVTLRCSSQSGHNTVSWYQQALGQGPQFIFQYYREEENGRGNFPPRFSGLQFPNYSSELNVNALELDDSALYLCASSLRGGGRTDTQYFGPGTRLTVL.

This sequence joins TRBV19 and TRBJ1-3; D is unresolved. CDR1 is LNHDA, CDR2 SQIVND, per germline (reference sequence). V lost 1 base, J lost 4 bases, and 14 bases lay in between. This CDR3 is 16 amino acids long. CDR3 bases: TGTGCCAGTAGTATAGGCCGGCTGCTCTACGGAAACACCATATATTTT. Protein: CASSIGRLLYGNTIYF.

The chain combines TRBV4-3 with TRBJ1-2, with D perhaps TRBD1 (6 bases). Per germline, CDR1 LGHNA and CDR2 YSLEER. The V end lost 0 bases, the J end lost 8 bases, and 13 bases lay between the germline ends. The CDR3 is 14 amino acids. CDR3 sequence: CASSQEAGARGYTF. The CDR3, as DNA: TGCGCCAGCAGCCAAGAGGCAGGGGCTAGGGGCTACACCTTC.

The rearrangement links TRBV11-3 to TRBJ2-1; either TRBD1 or TRBD2 may supply D (6 bases each). The CDR3 runs to 15 residues. With 3 bases removed from V and 6 bases from J, the gap between germline ends came to 15 bases. Germline CDR1 SGHNT, CDR2 YENEEA. The CDR3 here is CASSFGRGGGNEQFF. The CDR3 coding sequence is TGTGCCAGCAGCTTTGGCAGGGGAGGAGGCAATGAGCAGTTCTTC.

The genes are TRBV6-1 and TRBJ1-3; D uncertain. CDR1 is MNHNS, CDR2 SASEGT, per germline. The CDR3 extends over 16 amino acids. V lost 2 bases, J lost 0 bases, and 11 bases lay in between. The CDR3 nucleotides are TGTGCCAGCAGTGAAATCCAGTCAAGCTCTGGAAACACCATATATTTT. Translated, it gives CASSEIQSSSGNTIYF.

V and J are TRBV4-1 and TRBJ2-3; D gene unclear. Germline V gene data show CDR1 as MGHRA and CDR2 as YSYEKL. There are 15 residues in the CDR3. Trimming stripped 4 bases from V and 0 bases from J, with 11 bases between. CDR3 loop: CASSPLAGSTDTQYF. CDR3 sequence (DNA): TGCGCCAGCAGCCCCCTTGCCGGGAGCACAGATACGCAGTATTTT.

The J gene is TRBJ1-4, the V gene TRBV3-1 (or the pseudogene TRBV3-2); D ambiguous. The CDR3 totals 12 residues. Germline V lookup: CDR1 LGHDT, CDR2 YNNKEL (reference sequence). V lost 4 bases to trimming and J lost 8 bases, with 8 bases between them. The CDR3 DNA reads TGTGCCAGCAGCCTCTTAGACGAAAAACTGTTTTTT. Translated: CASSLLDEKLFF.

V is TRBV5-1 and J is TRBJ2-5; unclear D gene. V dropped 8 bases and J dropped 2 bases, with 7 bases sitting between them. This CDR3 is built from 11 residues. The germline V gene encodes CDR1 SGHRS and CDR2 YFSETQ. CDR3 amino acids: CASRAQETQYF. CDR3 DNA sequence: TGCGCCAGTCGGGCGCAAGAGACCCAGTACTTC.

A single count supports this clone. The chain carries TRBV10-3 and TRBJ1-6, with D tentatively TRBD1 (6 bases). Germline CDR1 ENHRY, CDR2 SYGVKD. The CDR3 spans 14 residues. The V gene lost 6 bases and the J gene lost 6 bases, with 12 bases spanning the gap. The CDR3 nucleotides read TGTGCCATCAGGGGGGCAGGGTCTAATTCACCCCTCCACTTT. As protein: CAIRGAGSNSPLHF.

The rearrangement uses TRBV24-1 and TRBJ1-3; D remains unclear. Trimming pared 9 bases from V and 0 bases from J, leaving 17 bases between. Germline assignment: CDR1 KGHDR and CDR2 SFDVKD. This CDR3 contains 16 residues. The DNA of the CDR3 is TGTGCCACCGCCGGGCGGCTCCCGAGCTCTGGAAACACCATATATTTT. It yields the protein CATAGRLPSSGNTIYF.

The V call is TRBV9, the J call TRBJ1-2; 8 bases are shared with TRBD1. Germline assignment: CDR1 SGDLS and CDR2 YYNGEE. This CDR3 contains 14 residues. Losses at the gene ends were 5 bases for V and 11 bases for J; bases not matched to a gene: 14. CDR3 in DNA: TGTGCCAGCAGTCCTCCTTCAGGGGGCGCGGGTTACACCTTC. Its protein product is CASSPPSGGAGYTF.

The chain recombines TRBV5-1 with TRBJ2-1; D is uncertain. This CDR3 comprises 14 residues. Trimming left V 4 bases short and J 0 bases short, with 8 bases between. Germline V gives CDR1 SGHRS, CDR2 YFSETQ. CDR3 region: CASSPTSSYNEQFF. The CDR3 coding sequence is TGCGCCAGCAGCCCCACGAGCTCCTACAATGAGCAGTTCTTC. The whole variable domain, remainder taken from reference TRBV5-1 and TRBJ2-1, is KAGVTQTPRYLIKTRGQQVTLSCSPISGHRSVSWYQQTPGQGLQFLFEYFSETQRNKGNFPGRFSGRQFSNSRSEMNVSTLELGDSALYLCASSPTSSYNEQFFGPGTRLTVL.

The chain has TRBV6-5 and TRBJ2-5; D remains ambiguous. The CDR3 spans 12 residues. Per the germline V gene, CDR1 is MNHEY and CDR2 is SVGAGI. V dropped 4 bases and J dropped 4 bases, with 7 bases sitting between them. The CDR3 loop is CASSSSLETQYF. Written as DNA, the CDR3 is TGTGCCAGCAGTTCCAGCCTAGAGACCCAGTACTTC.

The V gene is TRBV12-5, the J gene TRBJ1-5; unclear D gene. Germline V lookup: CDR1 LGHNT, CDR2 FRNRAP. Deletions cut 9 bases from V and 5 bases from J, with 2 bases between. This CDR3 region has 9 residues. The CDR3 DNA reads as TGTGCTAGAGATCAGCCCCAGCATTTT. It specifies CARDQPQHF.

The rearrangement links TRBV5-8 to TRBJ2-5; D is uncertain. Trimming stripped 2 bases from V and 4 bases from J, with 6 bases between. Germline V CDR1 and CDR2: SGHTS, YDEGEE. The CDR3 has 12 amino acids. The CDR3 nucleotides are TGTGCCAGCAGCTTTACCTCAGAGACCCAGTACTTC. Protein sequence: CASSFTSETQYF. Filled out from reference TRBV5-8 and TRBJ2-5, the complete variable domain reads EAGVTQSPTHLIKTRGQQATLRCSPISGHTSVYWYQQALGLGLQFLLWYDEGEERNRGNFPPRFSGRQFPNYSSELNVNALELEDSALYLCASSFTSETQYFGPGTRLLVL.

The chain has TRBV7-8 and TRBJ2-5, with D perhaps being TRBD1 or TRBD2 (7 bases each). Per germline, CDR1 SGHVS and CDR2 FQNEAQ. Trimming removed 4 bases from V and 1 base from J, with 16 bases in between. This CDR3 has 16 residues. The CDR3 sequence is CASSSQGGGFQETQYF. The CDR3 nucleotides read TGTGCCAGCAGCTCCCAGGGGGGGGGCTTCCAAGAGACCCAGTACTTC.

The chain recombines TRBV28 with TRBJ1-2, with unresolved D. The CDR3 runs 12 residues. Looked up from germline, CDR1 is MDHEN and CDR2 is SYDVKM. The V end was cut by 1 base, the J end by 5 bases, with 5 bases between. Here the CDR3 DNA reads TGTGCCAGCAGTTTATCCCAGTATGGCTACACCTTC. Protein product: CASSLSQYGYTF.

V usage is TRBV28 and J usage is TRBJ2-5; D not resolved. Looked up from germline, CDR1 is MDHEN and CDR2 is SYDVKM. V gave up 4 bases and J gave up 5 bases, with 5 bases separating them. The CDR3 spans 11 residues. This CDR3 reads CASSSTETQYF. CDR3 DNA: TGTGCCAGCAGTTCGACGGAGACCCAGTACTTC.

J is TRBJ1-1 and V is TRBV7-2, with D possibly being TRBD1 (6 bases). From germline, CDR1 is SGHTA and CDR2 FQGNSA. With 1 base removed from V and 4 bases from J, the gap between germline ends came to 10 bases. The CDR3 consists of 14 residues. This CDR3 is CASSLGGAGTEAFF. The CDR3 DNA reads TGTGCCAGCAGCTTAGGGGGGGCCGGCACTGAAGCTTTCTTT.

This sequence joins TRBV10-3 and TRBJ1-1; 9 nucleotides line up with TRBD1. CDR1 ENHRY and CDR2 SYGVKD come from the germline V gene. The V and J ends lost 6 bases and 1 base, in that order; junction bases with no gene match: 3. This CDR3 is built from 14 residues. The CDR3: CAIRPGQGNTEAFF. CDR3 DNA sequence: TGTGCCATCAGACCGGGACAGGGGAACACTGAAGCTTTCTTT.

The chain joins TRBV5-6 to TRBJ2-1; D ambiguous. The CDR3 extends over 12 amino acids. Looked up from germline, CDR1 is SGHDT and CDR2 is YYEEEE. V was pared by 1 base and J by 10 bases, with 9 bases between. The CDR3 sequence is CASSLYRVEQFF. DNA of the CDR3: TGTGCCAGCAGCTTGTATCGGGTAGAGCAGTTCTTC.

DNA of the CDR3: TGTGCCAGTAGTACGATACCGGGACAGTATCCCCAGGGCTACACCTTC. This encodes CASSTIPGQYPQGYTF. The V call is TRBV19, the J call TRBJ1-2, with 7 bases matching TRBD1. CDR1 and CDR2 (germline): LNHDA, SQIVND (reference sequence). V lost 4 bases and J lost 8; bases outside the gene matches: 16. CDR3 length equals 16 residues. Full variable domain (remainder filled in from reference TRBV19 and TRBJ1-2): DGGITQSPKYLFRKEGQNVTLSCEQNLNHDAMYWYRQDPGQGLRLIYYSQIVNDFQKGDIAEGYSVSREKKESFPLTVTSAQKNPTAFYLCASSTIPGQYPQGYTFGSGTRLTVV.

The chain is built from TRBV10-3 and TRBJ2-7; 9 positions match TRBD1. The V and J ends lost 6 bases and 3 bases, in that order; junction bases with no gene match: 9. This CDR3 is 15 amino acids long. Germline values: CDR1 ENHRY, CDR2 SYGVKD. The CDR3 here is CAIRPGQGNIYEQYF. As DNA, the CDR3 is TGTGCCATCAGGCCGGGACAGGGTAATATCTACGAGCAGTACTTC.

This rearrangement joins TRBV12-1 to TRBJ1-2; the table's D call, TRBD1, was not checked against the DNA. TRBV12-1 is labeled a pseudogene. The CDR3 loop spans 13 amino acids. The CDR3 here is CASSFAQGHGYTF. The CDR3 bases are TGTGCCAGCAGCTTCGCACAGGGGCATGGCTACACCTTC.

This chain joins TRBV2 and TRBJ2-1; D is unresolved. The germline V and J ends were trimmed by 3 bases and 2 bases, with 8 bases remaining between them. The CDR3 runs to 14 residues. The germline V gene encodes CDR1 SNHLY and CDR2 FYNNEI. The CDR3: CASSDRKTYNEQFF. The CDR3 region has the DNA TGTGCCAGCAGTGATCGGAAAACCTACAATGAGCAGTTCTTC.